The 10 T cell receptor beta chains presented below share a single source sample, sequenced in a study of breast tumors, draining lymph nodes, adjacent tissues (dated by TCRdb to 2015 to 2016). The lymph node samples were taken from the axillary draining lymph nodes of breast cancer patients. The library was made by multiplex PCR. Instrument on record: Illumina HiSeq 2000. Clones were called with MiXCR by TCRdb after fastp trimmed the public reads at Q25, and only in-frame beta chains were retained. Identical CDR3 protein sequences are pooled into one entry, listed with their most common genes and DNA. Present in this sample are 85,000 to 130,000 distinct CDR3 sequences, approximately 22% of which were seen just once. The leading ten clones occupy under 1.5% of the sample. The sample consisted of axillary lymph node tissue. The receptors were gathered from a female donor with breast cancer. Some clones in this sample may be carry-over from other donors' samples.

This chain uses TRBV12-3 or TRBV12-4 with TRBJ2-7; D gene unclear. The CDR3 runs to 14 residues. V gave up 5 bases and J gave up 0 bases, with 11 bases separating them. This CDR3 reads CASSPRLNSYEQYF. CDR3 nucleotides: TGTGCCAGCAGTCCCCGGCTGAACTCCTACGAGCAGTACTTC.

The chain joins TRBV10-3 to TRBJ1-3; D uncertain. The V gene's germline CDR1 is ENHRY and CDR2 SYGVKD. The CDR3 runs to 13 residues. Trimming removed 6 bases from V and 0 bases from J, with 6 bases in between. CDR3 sequence: CAIRGDSGNTIYF. The CDR3 nucleotides read TGTGCCATCAGAGGAGACTCTGGAAACACCATATATTTT.

This clonotype came up many times. The J gene is TRBJ1-4, the V gene TRBV7-9; 9 bases map to TRBD1. CDR1 is SEHNR, CDR2 FQNEAQ, per germline (reference sequence). The trim removed 4 bases at V and 8 bases at J, leaving 8 bases unmatched. The CDR3 sequence is 15 residues long. The CDR3 loop is CASSSKDRGGEKLFF. The CDR3 bases are TGTGCCAGCAGCTCCAAGGACAGGGGAGGCGAAAAACTGTTTTTT.

In its sample, this clonotype was seen many times. V and J are TRBV7-2 and TRBJ2-6; TRBD1 matches at 7 bases. This CDR3 contains 17 residues. V trimming: 0 bases; J trimming: 0 bases; junction bases outside the gene matches: 2. The germline V gene has CDR1 SGHTA and CDR2 FQGNSA. For the CDR3, the DNA is TGTGCCAGCAGCTTAGCCGGGACAGCCTCTGGGGCCAACGTCCTGACTTTC. Translated: CASSLAGTASGANVLTF.

Points on this clonotype: Just one base apart from a much larger clone, this may be a read error. This sequence joins TRBV19 and TRBJ2-5; D may match TRBD1 or TRBD2 (6 bases each). Looked up from germline, CDR1 is LNHDA and CDR2 is SQIVND (reference sequence). This CDR3 spans 12 amino acids. DNA of the CDR3: TGTGCCAGTAGTAGGGGGGCGGAGACCCAGCACTTC. As protein: CASSRGAETQHF.

V gene TRBV6-1 combines with J gene TRBJ2-1; TRBD2 agrees at 9 bases. The CDR3 totals 16 residues. CDR1 is MNHNS and CDR2 is SASEGT in the germline V gene. After removal of 6 bases from V and 1 base from J, the junction contained 7 bases not matched to a gene. This chain's CDR3 is CASRVTSGHSYNEQFF. The CDR3, as DNA: TGTGCCAGCAGGGTAACTAGCGGGCATTCCTACAATGAGCAGTTCTTC.

To note about this clonotype: A read error may explain this, as a much larger clone is one base away. The rearrangement joins TRBV10-3 to TRBJ1-2; 7 nucleotides align to TRBD1. The V gene end was trimmed by 4 bases and the J gene end by 3 bases; junction bases not matched to a gene: 5. CDR1 is ENHRY, CDR2 SYGVKD, per germline. The CDR3 is made up of 14 amino acids. In DNA, the CDR3 is TGTGCCATCAGTGTTAGAGGGGGCGACTATGGCTACACCTTC. Translation gives CAISVRGGDYGYTF.

The sample holds a few counts of this clonotype. The genes are TRBV5-8 and TRBJ1-3; D possibly corresponds to TRBD1 (5 bases). Trimming removed 4 bases from V and 0 bases from J, with 11 bases in between. Germline values: CDR1 SGHTS, CDR2 YDEGEE. The CDR3 runs to 15 residues. The CDR3 protein is CASSPGPHSGNTIYF. In nucleotides, the CDR3 is TGTGCCAGCAGCCCGGGACCCCACTCTGGAAACACCATATATTTT.

The V call is TRBV20-1, the J call TRBJ1-6, with TRBD1 matching over 12 bases. Looked up from germline, CDR1 is DFQATT and CDR2 is SNEGSKA (reference sequence). V shed 4 bases and J 12 bases; nucleotides not matched to a gene: 16. The CDR3 is 17 residues long. The CDR3 DNA reads TGCAGTGCTATACCGGGACAGGGGGCGAGAAGAGGGGGACCCCTCCACTTT. This encodes CSAIPGQGARRGGPLHF.

This clonotype was picked up many times. CDR3 sequence (DNA): TGCGCCAGCAGCTTTGGGGACTTGAGACTGGATACGCAGTATTTT. Its translation: CASSFGDLRLDTQYF. This chain uses TRBV5-1 with TRBJ2-3; TRBD2 is a possible D gene (6 bases). Trimming removed 2 bases from V and 6 bases from J, with 16 bases in between. The germline V gene has CDR1 SGHRS and CDR2 YFSETQ. The CDR3 covers 15 residues.